The source of this TCR beta chain is a study of shared clonotypes between healthy human individuals (dated by TCRdb to 2020 to 2021). For the study in its entirety: The cohort included a few men and a couple of women between 18 and 49 years of age. Per donor, three plates each were used for CD4 naive and CD4 memory, two for CD8 naive, and one for CD8 memory. To estimate repertoire size and how much clonotypes are shared between individuals, the study performed deep sequencing of blood TCR repertoires from a handful of healthy adults. Different laboratories and diverse techniques were used to prepare libraries and sequence TCR repertoires, to increase sequencing depth and limit assay-specific biases. Leukapheresis yielded between about 0.94 and 8.9 billion PBMCs per donor.

As regards this clone: The target of this receptor is not known. Base qualities are missing; no much larger clone stands one base away.

The CDR3 goes from the cysteine to the phenylalanine over 13 residues. Only the CDR3 region is kept as DNA, spanning 39 bases read in frame from base 1. As encoded in the germline V gene (reference sequence), CDR1 is SGHKS while CDR2 is YYEKEE. V is clipped by 0 bases and J by 6 bases, and the sequence between their germline boundaries is 8 bases long. Using the deep immunoSEQ assay, multiplex PCR amplified TCR CDR3 regions from genomic DNA. Extracted genomic DNA from each cell subset was spread evenly across all wells of several immunoSEQ 96-well plates, with each plate serving as a replicate. For sorted subsets, around 0.2 ug of genomic DNA, equivalent to some 33,000 T cell genomes, went into each replicate PCR. Purified libraries were measured with a Qubit 3.0 fluorometer, size-checked on a Bioanalyzer 2100, and measured again with the KAPA Library Quantification kit. A separate single-read 150-cycle Illumina NextSeq 550 flow cell was used to sequence each immunoSEQ 96-well plate. Processing in the source paper ran as follows. Because the immunoSEQ output held only junctional sequences and lacked quality scores, the filtering could not match the filtering applied to full-length reads. Sequences were annotated with PyIR, a Python wrapper for IgBLAST v1.9, using IMGT germline references to assign V/J genes and CDR3. Any read was removed if the V/J assignment was weak (E-value above 1e-6), the CDR3 was missing, or the read contained stop codons, out-of-frame junctions, or ambiguous translated residues. V3J clonotypes were defined by identical inferred V gene, J gene, and CDR3 amino acid sequence. To compute the percentage overlap between repertoires, the number of shared unique clonotypes was divided by the size of the smaller repertoire. Richness of each repertoire was evaluated using RTK rarefaction, the Chao1 estimator, and Recon v2.1 estimates of unobserved clonotypes. Generation probabilities were computed with OLGA for all TCRbeta clonotypes obtained by the gDNA method from several donors. This immuneACCESS table, as held by TCRdb, lists in-frame sequences with V and J called but not all clones. Of the missing ones, under half trace to an unresolved V gene in checked studies; the others have no known cause. The D gene and trimming were derived from the DNA, and the V and J assignments and clone size from that table. The sample yields 330,000 or so clones; about 70% were counted once. The ten largest clones add up to about 9.4% of the sample.

The donors were healthy, HIV-negative adults with no recently reported acute infections or vaccinations. Every donor was a Caucasian adult living in Nashville, Tennessee, USA. Magnetic negative selection was used to enrich CD4+ T cells, after which naive cells were positively selected on CD45RA and the negative fraction became the memory subset. After blood collection by leukapheresis, PBMCs were isolated using Ficoll-Histopaque density gradient centrifugation and then cryopreserved in the vapor phase of liquid nitrogen. Analytical flow cytometry was used to check the purity and quantity of each magnetically sorted T cell population. From each sorted fraction, genomic DNA was isolated and quantified by UV absorbance on a Nanodrop 2000c. Paper-wide results and their limitations: Only blood was sampled, and tissue TCR repertoires likely differ from those in blood. Compared with non-shared clonotypes, clonotypes shared by all four sorted-subset donors had higher generation probabilities. The small number of donors limited the genetic and exposure-history diversity represented. Pairwise subsampling indicated that sequencing depth was expected to affect the degree of clonotype sharing among donors. Estimated clonotype richness was generally larger for naive than for memory subsets. When a handful of donors were compared, the shared fraction of clonotypes was 5% to 6.5% for naive CD4, about 4% for naive CD8, 2% to 2.5% for memory CD4, and less than 0.45% for memory CD8. Incomplete sequencing was indicated by rarefaction of sorted-subset datasets, despite the large sequencing depth.

The TCR originated in a man aged 30 to 39 in good health. The chain links TRBV5-5 with TRBJ2-3, with no confident D gene call. Sequenced material: memory CD4+ T cells sorted from blood. This sample's cell subset or site label indicates: CD45RA-negative fraction. The CDR3 protein: CASSLAWGDTQYF. DNA sequence: TGTGCCAGCAGCTTGGCATGGGGTGATACGCAGTATTTT.